The 19 T cell receptor beta chains reported below all come from one sample, sequenced in a study of PD-L1 blockade in urothelial cancer. The repertoire was sequenced with immunoSEQ multiplex PCR; TCRdb's copy has only in-frame clones and lacks some. In the table there are tens of thousands of clones, around 74% of which are singletons. Time point defined: pretreatment peripheral blood. The source was PBMCs, collected around atezolizumab (anti-PD-L1) treatment. All receptors come from a man in his 70s with urothelial cancer.

V usage is TRBV5-6 and J usage is TRBJ2-5; 9 bases align to TRBD2. Germline CDR1 reads SGHDT; CDR2 reads YYEEEE. CDR3 length: 16 amino acids. J was trimmed by 1 base and V by 3 bases; bases with no gene match: 7. The CDR3 protein is CASSSFLAGLQETQYF. The CDR3 nucleotides read TGTGCCAGCAGCTCATTCCTAGCGGGACTCCAAGAGACCCAGTACTTC.

J is TRBJ2-3 and V is TRBV5-8, with D hard to call. The CDR3 loop spans 12 amino acids. Trimming removed 4 bases at V and 0 bases at J, with 3 bases between. Per the germline V gene, CDR1 is SGHTS and CDR2 is YDEGEE. The CDR3 is CASSTSTDTQYF. CDR3 nucleotides: TGTGCCAGCAGCACTAGCACAGATACGCAGTATTTT.

The chain carries TRBV5-1 and TRBJ2-5; possibly TRBD2 for D (6 bases). Per the germline V gene, CDR1 is SGHRS and CDR2 is YFSETQ. The germline V and J ends were trimmed by 5 bases and 3 bases, with 11 bases remaining between them. CDR3 length: 13 residues. Here the CDR3 DNA reads TGCGCCAGCAGAGGTGCGGGGAAAGAGACCCAGTACTTC. Protein: CASRGAGKETQYF. Supplemented by reference TRBV5-1 and TRBJ2-5, the full variable domain reads KAGVTQTPRYLIKTRGQQVTLSCSPISGHRSVSWYQQTPGQGLQFLFEYFSETQRNKGNFPGRFSGRQFSNSRSEMNVSTLELGDSALYLCASRGAGKETQYFGPGTRLLVL.

The sample holds one count of this clone. The V and J genes are TRBV5-1 and TRBJ1-4; 7 bases are a match to TRBD1. From germline, CDR1 is SGHRS and CDR2 YFSETQ. Losses at the gene ends were 4 bases for V and 7 bases for J; bases not matched to a gene: 13. The CDR3 covers 16 residues. CDR3 sequence (DNA): TGCGCCAGCAGCACAGAGGGAACAGGGGAGACTGAAAAACTGTTTTTT. Its translation: CASSTEGTGETEKLFF.

V and J are TRBV10-2 and TRBJ2-1, with D possibly matching TRBD2 (6 bases). Germline lookup yields CDR1 WSHSY and CDR2 SAAADI. The length of the CDR3 is 14 residues. V shed 2 bases and J shed 7 bases, with 12 bases lying between them. The CDR3 DNA sequence: TGCGCCAGCAGTGAGACATCACGGGGGAATGAGCAGTTCTTC. Translated: CASSETSRGNEQFF.

V usage is TRBV28 and J usage is TRBJ1-2; 11 nucleotides agree with TRBD1. The germline CDR1 and CDR2 sequences are MDHEN and SYDVKM. The CDR3 sequence is 15 residues long. Unmatched junction bases numbered 8, after V lost 10 bases and J lost 1 base. CDR3 sequence reads: CATPRDRGGNYGYTF. The CDR3 DNA is TGTGCCACGCCGCGGGACAGGGGGGGTAACTATGGCTACACCTTC.

This chain uses TRBV7-2 with TRBJ2-7; 8 bases map to TRBD2. Germline values: CDR1 SGHTA, CDR2 FQGNSA. This CDR3 comprises 14 residues. Trimming cost V 5 bases and J 7 bases; bases outside gene matches: 10. The CDR3 bases are TGTGCCAGCAGCGCTTTCCCCGGACTAGCAGAGCAGTACTTC. It codes for CASSAFPGLAEQYF.

The rearrangement joins TRBV6-1 to TRBJ2-1; 16 nucleotides agree with TRBD2. CDR3 length equals 20 residues. From germline, CDR1 is MNHNS and CDR2 SASEGT. With 3 bases clipped from V and 5 bases from J, the junction kept 13 bases outside the gene matches. The CDR3 is CASSDGGLGTSGRADNEQFF. In nucleotides, the CDR3 is TGTGCCAGCAGTGATGGTGGTCTTGGGACTAGCGGGAGGGCTGACAATGAGCAGTTCTTC.

The chain is built from TRBV19 and TRBJ2-3; 8 nucleotides agree with TRBD2. Germline CDR1 LNHDA, CDR2 SQIVND (reference sequence). After removal of 1 base from V and 0 bases from J, the junction contained 9 bases not matched to a gene. The CDR3 is 18 residues long. This chain's CDR3 is CASSIVAGGSSSTDTQYF. Here the CDR3 DNA reads TGTGCCAGTAGTATAGTGGCGGGAGGCTCGAGTAGCACAGATACGCAGTATTTT. The whole variable domain, filled in from reference TRBV19 and TRBJ2-3, reads DGGITQSPKYLFRKEGQNVTLSCEQNLNHDAMYWYRQDPGQGLRLIYYSQIVNDFQKGDIAEGYSVSREKKESFPLTVTSAQKNPTAFYLCASSIVAGGSSSTDTQYFGPGTRLTVL.

This clone is a singleton in its sample. The V gene is TRBV6-1, the J gene TRBJ2-5; TRBD2 is a possible D gene (6 bases). V was trimmed by 2 bases and J by 5 bases, leaving 15 bases between them. The CDR3 sequence is 15 residues long. Germline V gene lookup returns CDR1 MNHNS and CDR2 SASEGT. The CDR3 region has the DNA TGTGCCAGCAGTGAACCGGGTCTAGGGACTGAGACCCAGTACTTC. Translated: CASSEPGLGTETQYF.

The V and J genes are TRBV2 and TRBJ1-4; unclear D gene. This CDR3 comprises 13 residues. Germline CDR1 reads SNHLY; CDR2 reads FYNNEI. Trimming cost V 8 bases and J 0 bases, with 7 bases left between them. CDR3 loop: CASSTATNEKLFF. CDR3 coding DNA: TGTGCCAGCTCAACTGCAACTAATGAAAAACTGTTTTTT.

The table lists this clone with a count of one. The chain has TRBV2 and TRBJ2-2; the D gene is possibly TRBD1 (5 bases). V dropped 5 bases and J dropped 6 bases, with 16 bases sitting between them. The CDR3 covers 15 residues. Germline CDR1 is SNHLY and CDR2 is FYNNEI. In DNA form, the CDR3 reads TGTGCCAGCAGTCCTCTAGGGGCGGCCGCCGGGGAGCTGTTTTTT. This encodes CASSPLGAAAGELFF.

This chain uses TRBV10-1 with TRBJ1-5; a possible D gene is TRBD1 (5 bases). V lost 4 bases, J lost 6 bases, and 13 bases lay in between. This CDR3 spans 14 amino acids. Germline lookup yields CDR1 WNHNN and CDR2 SYGVQD (reference sequence). DNA for the CDR3: TGCGCCAGCAGTGTCGGGGGAACTGGTCAGCCCCAGCATTTT. Amino acids: CASSVGGTGQPQHF.

V usage is TRBV10-3 and J usage is TRBJ1-4; TRBD1 is a possible D gene (5 bases). Germline CDR1 ENHRY, CDR2 SYGVKD. The V end lost 0 bases, the J end lost 0 bases, and 14 bases lay between the germline ends. The CDR3 is 18 amino acids. The CDR3 is CAISESAGRRATNEKLFF. CDR3 DNA: TGTGCCATCAGTGAGTCGGCAGGGCGGAGGGCAACTAATGAAAAACTGTTTTTT.

The chain uses TRBV11-2 and TRBJ2-5, with TRBD1 identical over 8 bases. The germline CDR1 and CDR2 sequences are SGHAT and FQNNGV. This CDR3 comprises 16 residues. Trimming at V came to 1 base and at J to 0 bases, leaving 4 bases not matched to a gene. The CDR3, as DNA: TGTGCCAGCAGCTTAGCGGGACAGGTGTACCAAGAGACCCAGTACTTC. Translation gives CASSLAGQVYQETQYF.

In nucleotides, the CDR3 is TGTGCCTGGAGTACGGGGGGGCCCGGGGAGCTGTTTTTT. This sequence encodes CAWSTGGPGELFF. J is TRBJ2-2 and V is TRBV30, with 8 bases matching TRBD2. V was clipped by 2 bases and J by 6 bases; unmatched bases: 2. Germline loops: CDR1 GTSNPN, CDR2 SVGIG (reference sequence). CDR3 length: 13 amino acids.

The chain couples TRBV6-1 to TRBJ2-1; tentatively, D is TRBD1 (6 bases). The ends were cut back, 5 bases at V and 6 bases at J, with 17 bases in the middle. Per the germline V gene, CDR1 is MNHNS and CDR2 is SASEGT. This CDR3 is 15 amino acids long. The CDR3 DNA sequence: TGTGCCAGCAGTCAACTGACAGGAGCGCTCAATGAGCAGTTCTTC. Encoded protein: CASSQLTGALNEQFF.

The gene calls are TRBV5-1 and TRBJ1-3; 8 positions match TRBD1. V shed 0 bases, J shed 4 bases, and the junction held 9 bases outside the gene matches. CDR1 SGHRS and CDR2 YFSETQ come from the germline V gene. The CDR3 spans 17 residues. The CDR3 DNA reads as TGCGCCAGCAGCTTGGTGGGGGACAGGACGTTGGGAAACACCATATATTTT. This gives the protein CASSLVGDRTLGNTIYF.

The J gene is TRBJ1-1, the V gene TRBV6-5; D gene ambiguous. The V end lost 2 bases, the J end lost 5 bases, and 12 bases lay between the germline ends. Germline CDR1 reads MNHEY; CDR2 reads SVGAGI. The CDR3 consists of 14 residues. As DNA, the CDR3 is TGTGCCAGCAGTTACGGCGGGGTCATGACTGAAGCTTTCTTT. Its protein is CASSYGGVMTEAFF.